This entry features one T cell receptor beta chain sequence. The sample providers were healthy Caucasian people from Russia, aged about 6 to 100. Per sample, extraction of total RNA gave at least 6 micrograms in every case. Using a J-beta primer mix together with a sample-barcoded 5' primer, a second PCR was run for about 7 to 12 cycles. The template-switch adaptor was a 5' adaptor with 12 random nucleotides. It tagged each cDNA molecule. TCRdb used MiXCR to reprocess the 5' RACE reads, holding one entry per CDR3 protein. The data hold fewer than 650,000 distinct CDR3 sequences, with about 27% observed a single time. The data were obtained in a study of blood T cells in healthy people across ages. Per germline, CDR1 MNHEY and CDR2 SVGAGI. V was clipped by 10 bases and J by 5 bases; unmatched bases: 10. The CDR3 loop spans 13 amino acids. The same sample was also used in a study of T cells of mothers and their children. Per that study: Related and unrelated pairs show TCR recombination output that thymic selection shapes similarly.

Sequenced: blood. The receptor was derived from a boy between 2 and 10 years old in good health. The chain carries TRBV6-5 and TRBJ1-2, with 7 bases identical to TRBD1. CDR3 sequence: CAIGTARAYGYTF. The DNA of the CDR3 is TGTGCCATCGGGACAGCGAGGGCTTATGGCTACACCTTC.